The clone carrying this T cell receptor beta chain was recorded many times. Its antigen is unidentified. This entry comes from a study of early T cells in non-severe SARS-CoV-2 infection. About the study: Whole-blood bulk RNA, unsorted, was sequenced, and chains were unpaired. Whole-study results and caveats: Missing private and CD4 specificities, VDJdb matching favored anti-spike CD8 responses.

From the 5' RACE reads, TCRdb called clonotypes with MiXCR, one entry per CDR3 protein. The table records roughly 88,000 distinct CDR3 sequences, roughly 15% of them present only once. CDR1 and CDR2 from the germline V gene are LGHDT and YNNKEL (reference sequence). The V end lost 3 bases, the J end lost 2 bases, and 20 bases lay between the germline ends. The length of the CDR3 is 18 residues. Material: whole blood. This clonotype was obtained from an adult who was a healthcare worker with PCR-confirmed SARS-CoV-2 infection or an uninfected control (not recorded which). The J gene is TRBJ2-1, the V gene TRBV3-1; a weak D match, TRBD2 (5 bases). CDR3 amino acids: CASSHEWEWEIAYNEQFF. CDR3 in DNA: TGTGCCAGCAGCCATGAGTGGGAGTGGGAAATAGCCTACAATGAGCAGTTCTTC.